This TCR beta chain was captured by sequencing in a study of monozygotic twins with inflammatory bowel disease. This CDR3 is built from 14 residues. Looked up from germline, CDR1 is MDHEN and CDR2 is SYDVKM. A 6-nucleotide sample barcode was carried by the UMIs, which template switching added. TCRdb reprocessed the 5' RACE reads; each CDR3 protein has one entry and no DNA is given. The table lists approximately 340,000 distinct CDR3 sequences, with 2% in the top ten. The sequence was collected from a human donor with ulcerative colitis or Crohn's disease, or a healthy co-twin of an affected twin (not recorded which). The chain combines TRBV28 with TRBJ2-1; without DNA, the TCRdb call of TRBD1 cannot be checked. The specimen was blood. CDR3 sequence: CASIYGGNYNEQFF.